The clone carrying this T cell receptor beta chain has at least ten counts. This sample was included in a study of T cells in Graves' hyperthyroidism and ophthalmopathy. Thyroid ultrasound, orbital computed tomography, clinical symptoms, and serum thyroxine and TRAb underpinned diagnoses. The CDR3 regions of TCR beta were amplified from RNA transcripts. TCR CDR3 underwent first-round RT-PCR with the HTBI primer set. TCRdb fed the multiplex PCR reads into MiXCR, producing one record per CDR3 protein. The table records around 440,000 distinct CDR3 sequences, around 14% of them present only once. V was clipped by 3 bases and J by 3 bases, with 11 bases between them. The CDR3 spans 15 residues.

The V call is TRBV12-3 or TRBV12-4, the J call TRBJ2-2; perhaps TRBD1 as D (7 bases). The receptor comes from a woman aged 18-29 years with Graves' hyperthyroidism. Sequences were obtained from blood. CDR3 protein: CASSFPRGDTGELFF. The CDR3 DNA is TGTGCCAGCAGTTTCCCCAGGGGGGACACCGGGGAGCTGTTTTTT.